The present T cell receptor beta chain was sequenced within a study of OX40 agonist ivuxolimab in advanced cancers. About the investigation overall: Ivuxolimab was a fully human IgG2 agonistic monoclonal antibody targeting the costimulatory receptor OX40 (CD134). Intravenous ivuxolimab was administered to patients every 2 weeks at six dose levels: 0.01, 0.1, 0.3, 1.5, 3 and 10 mg/kg. Prior anti-PD-1, anti-PD-L1 or anti-CTLA-4 therapy was permitted, and checkpoint inhibitors had been received by more than 35% of dose-escalation patients. Partial responses were achieved by three dose-escalation patients, of whom one had hepatocellular carcinoma and two had cutaneous melanoma. The paper describes the monotherapy dose-escalation part (N of about 57 patients) of the phase I trial of ivuxolimab. Of the approximately 53 patients in dose escalation, about 20 had hepatocellular carcinoma, some 15 had melanoma, 9 had renal cell carcinoma and 9 had head and neck cancer. A male proportion of roughly 80% and a mean age of roughly 58 years, ranging from about 23 to 90, were recorded for the dose-escalation cohort. Peripheral TCRbeta sequencing aimed to test whether ivuxolimab altered TCR sequence diversity and caused clonal T-cell expansion.

The trial excluded patients who had a history of autoimmune disease or who were on systemic immunosuppression. In every dose cohort, peripheral blood was drawn for TCR sequencing at baseline, cycle 4 day 1, and cycle 7 day 1. Samples came from an open-label, multicenter, first-in-human phase I dose-escalation trial of ivuxolimab. Adults with locally advanced or metastatic melanoma, renal cell, hepatocellular, or head and neck squamous cell carcinoma were enrolled in the trial. Before TCR sequencing, CD4+ T cells and CD8+ T cells from peripheral blood were sorted into separate populations. From the cysteine up to the phenylalanine, the CDR3 has a length of 15 residues. CDR3 DNA only is kept here, 45 bases in frame from base 1. CDR1 SGHVS and CDR2 FQNEAQ are derived from the germline V gene. V is reduced by 2 bases and J by 1 base, leaving a spacing of 9 bases between them. Genomic DNA was isolated from the sorted cells so that the TCRbeta CDR3 region could be sequenced. The immunoSEQ Assay was used for sequencing of TCRbeta CDR3 regions. TCRdb obtained this table from immuneACCESS and retained in-frame rearrangements with V and J assigned. These tables miss some clones; where compared with another copy, unresolved V genes account for less than half of the shortfall, and the remainder is unexplained. The sample contains some 55,000 clones, 80% of them found a single time. The ten largest clonotypes hold roughly 4.5% of the sample.

On this clone: It has no known antigen specificity. Base qualities are not recorded, but no much larger clone differs from it by a single base.

The paper's findings and limits, for the study overall: At doses of 0.1 to 3.0 mg/kg, clonal expansion of both CD4+ and CD8+ blood T cells was observed from baseline to week 6. In the 0.1-3.0 mg/kg groups, partial responders were among the patients with the lowest normalized peripheral clonal expansion, particularly in CD8+ T cells. Low levels of normalized T-cell clonal expansion were also shown by some nonresponding patients. Which antigens the clonally expanded peripheral T cells were specific for was not determined. On average, CD8+ T cells showed more expanded clones than CD4+ T cells after ivuxolimab.

The specimen comprised CD4+ or CD8+ T cells sorted from blood, sampled in a trial of the OX40 agonist ivuxolimab. The V and J segments used are TRBV7-8 and TRBJ1-5; the D segment could be TRBD1, given 5 matching bases. The clonotype was recovered from an adult with an advanced solid tumor such as melanoma, head and neck, liver or kidney cancer. The CDR3 reads as follows: CASSLQGVSNQPQHF. The nucleotide sequence reads as follows: TGTGCCAGCAGCTTACAAGGGGTGAGCAATCAGCCCCAGCATTTT.